The rows below give T cell receptor beta chains drawn from one sample of a study of blood T cell repertoires in COVID-19. The assay was immunoSEQ multiplex PCR, and TCRdb's table has in-frame clones only and misses some. The sample has 130,000 to 150,000 clones, 79% seen once; the top ten hold around 5%. The sample taken for sequencing was peripheral blood. All receptors come from a woman in her 70s with COVID-19, enrolled during active disease. CDR3s include the opening cysteine and the closing phenylalanine or tryptophan. Fields, in order: CDR3 length, clone size, D gene, J gene, V gene, CDR3 protein, CDR3 DNA. The D gene is left open where the match is weak. Rows give clone size only sometimes, using once, few, many, or a class for an expanded clone.

13 NA NA TRBJ2-5 TRBV7-2 CASSLELQETQYF TGTGCCAGCAGCCTGGAGCTGCAAGAGACCCAGTACTTC
16 NA TRBD1 TRBJ1-3 TRBV30 CAWSIDRAPSGNTIYF TGTGCCTGGAGTATTGACAGGGCACCCTCTGGAAACACCATATATTTT
14 once NA TRBJ1-2 TRBV9 CASSVAGWGDGYTF TGTGCCAGCAGCGTAGCTGGGTGGGGGGACGGCTACACCTTC
14 NA NA TRBJ1-1 TRBV7-9 CASSRKGGNTEAFF TGTGCCAGCAGCCGAAAAGGGGGGAACACTGAAGCTTTCTTT
16 NA TRBD1 TRBJ1-2 TRBV6-5 CASSYLGTGGSYGYTF TGTGCCAGCAGTTACCTCGGGACAGGGGGCAGCTATGGCTACACCTTC
15 NA TRBD1 TRBJ1-2 TRBV4-3 CASSQGDSPFYGYTF TGCGCCAGCAGCCAAGGGGACAGCCCATTCTATGGCTACACCTTC
14 few TRBD1 TRBJ1-1 TRBV3-1/TRBV3-2 CASSARDSNTEAFF TGTGCCAGCAGCGCCCGGGACAGTAACACTGAAGCTTTCTTT
15 NA NA TRBJ2-1 TRBV3-1/TRBV3-2 CASSQLSRGHNEQFF TGTGCCAGCAGCCAGTTGTCTCGGGGTCACAATGAGCAGTTCTTC
16 NA NA TRBJ1-5 TRBV9 CASSVHPDRKGQPQHF TGTGCCAGCAGCGTTCACCCCGACAGGAAGGGACAGCCCCAGCATTTT
20 NA TRBD2 TRBJ2-1 TRBV4-2 CASSPREGTSGGSSYNEQFF TGTGCCAGCAGCCCAAGGGAGGGGACTAGCGGGGGTAGCTCCTACAATGAGCAGTTCTTC
18 NA TRBD2 TRBJ2-7 TRBV7-2 CASSLRLAGGPGGSEQYF TGTGCCAGCAGCCTTAGACTAGCGGGGGGCCCGGGGGGTAGCGAGCAGTACTTC
15 NA TRBD1 TRBJ2-1 TRBV5-1 CASSPRGQGRDEQFF TGCGCCAGCAGCCCACGGGGACAGGGCCGGGATGAGCAGTTCTTC
15 NA NA TRBJ1-4 TRBV27 CASSPTAAINEKLFF TGTGCCAGCAGTCCGACAGCAGCAATTAATGAAAAACTGTTTTTT
13 NA NA TRBJ1-2 TRBV28 CASSEVRAYGYTF TGTGCCAGCAGTGAAGTGAGGGCCTATGGCTACACCTTC
14 NA NA TRBJ1-5 TRBV6-2/TRBV6-3 CASSYQGARQPQHF TGTGCCAGCAGTTATCAGGGCGCGCGGCAGCCCCAGCATTTT
13 few NA TRBJ1-5 TRBV28 CATRDGGNQPQHF TGTGCCACCCGGGACGGGGGGAATCAGCCCCAGCATTTT
13 NA TRBD1 TRBJ1-1 TRBV12-3/TRBV12-4 CASRLTGGGEAFF TGTGCCAGCAGATTAACAGGGGGTGGTGAAGCTTTCTTT
16 NA NA TRBJ2-1 TRBV5-4 CASSFAPAGSYNEQFF TGTGCCAGCAGCTTTGCCCCAGCGGGCTCCTACAATGAGCAGTTCTTC
17 NA TRBD2 TRBJ2-7 TRBV12-5 CASGLDPGGAFIGEQYF TGTGCTAGTGGTTTGGACCCCGGGGGGGCTTTCATCGGCGAGCAGTACTTC
12 NA NA TRBJ2-1 TRBV3-1/TRBV3-2 CASSRANNEQFF TGTGCCAGCAGCCGGGCCAACAATGAGCAGTTCTTC
15 NA TRBD1 TRBJ2-1 TRBV29-1 CSVPRQGGDYNEQFF TGCAGCGTTCCGAGACAGGGGGGCGACTACAATGAGCAGTTCTTC
13 NA TRBD2 TRBJ2-1 TRBV3-1/TRBV3-2 CASSQRGGNEQFF TGTGCCAGCAGCCAACGGGGGGGGAATGAGCAGTTCTTC
14 NA NA TRBJ1-5 TRBV5-4 CASSQAPGNQPQHF TGTGCCAGCAGTCAAGCCCCAGGGAATCAGCCCCAGCATTTT
13 NA NA TRBJ1-2 TRBV12-3/TRBV12-4 CASSFGGHYGYTF TGTGCCAGCAGTTTCGGGGGACACTATGGCTACACCTTC
15 NA TRBD1 TRBJ1-3 TRBV3-1/TRBV3-2 CASSPDRAPGNTIYF TGTGCCAGCAGCCCCGACAGGGCCCCTGGAAACACCATATATTTT
17 NA TRBD2 TRBJ2-1 TRBV7-2 CASSLSQTSGGNNEQFF TGTGCCAGCAGCTTGAGTCAGACTAGCGGGGGTAACAATGAGCAGTTCTTC
14 NA NA TRBJ2-6 TRBV2 CASSGQGGANVLTF TGTGCCAGCAGTGGACAAGGTGGGGCCAACGTCCTGACTTTC
14 once NA TRBJ1-1 TRBV6-2/TRBV6-3 CASSFAPQGTEAFF TGTGCCAGCAGTTTCGCGCCCCAGGGTACTGAAGCTTTCTTT
14 NA NA TRBJ2-7 TRBV29-1 CSVEDRARAYEQYF TGCAGCGTTGAAGATCGTGCGAGAGCGTACGAGCAGTACTTC
11 NA NA TRBJ1-2 TRBV6-6 CASRGQYGYTF TGTGCCAGCCGCGGCCAGTATGGCTACACCTTC
18 NA NA TRBJ1-6 TRBV10-3 CAISAPPGQVGLNSPLHF TGTGCCATCAGTGCACCACCGGGACAAGTAGGGTTAAATTCACCCCTCCACTTT
13 NA TRBD1 TRBJ1-1 TRBV27 CASSRQGGGEAFF TGTGCCAGCAGTCGGCAGGGGGGCGGTGAAGCTTTCTTT
13 once NA TRBJ1-3 TRBV2 CASRQGPGNTIYF TGTGCCAGCAGACAGGGTCCTGGAAACACCATATATTTT
18 NA NA TRBJ1-4 TRBV7-8 CASSPGHGGFATNEKLFF TGTGCCAGCAGCCCCGGACACGGCGGATTTGCAACTAATGAAAAACTGTTTTTT
15 NA TRBD1 TRBJ1-5 TRBV19 CASSIRQGAGQPQHF TGTGCCAGTAGTATCCGACAGGGGGCAGGGCAGCCCCAGCATTTT
16 NA TRBD2 TRBJ2-3 TRBV11-2 CASSPMSGALRDTQYF TGTGCCAGCAGCCCAATGAGCGGGGCCCTCCGAGATACGCAGTATTTT
15 once NA TRBJ1-1 TRBV10-3 CAISESRAVNTEAFF TGTGCCATCAGTGAGTCCAGGGCTGTTAACACTGAAGCTTTCTTT
13 NA NA TRBJ2-3 TRBV19 CASSIGTADTQYF TGTGCCAGTAGTATAGGGACTGCAGATACGCAGTATTTT
18 NA NA TRBJ1-5 TRBV7-8 CASSLVGGHEAHSQPQHF TGTGCCAGCAGCTTAGTCGGGGGTCATGAGGCCCATAGTCAGCCCCAGCATTTT
14 NA NA TRBJ1-2 TRBV7-2 CASSLATANYGYTF TGTGCCAGCAGCTTAGCGACAGCCAACTATGGCTACACCTTC
14 NA NA TRBJ2-5 TRBV7-2 CASSLAGTRETQYF TGTGCCAGCAGCTTAGCGGGGACTCGGGAGACCCAGTACTTC
13 once TRBD2 TRBJ2-3 TRBV24-1 CATSGEGTDTQYF TGTGCCACCAGTGGGGAGGGTACAGATACGCAGTATTTT
14 few NA TRBJ1-1 TRBV25-1 CASSSQRFFSEAFF TGTGCCAGCAGTAGCCAGAGGTTCTTTTCTGAAGCTTTCTTT
15 NA TRBD1 TRBJ1-5 TRBV4-2 CASSQGTVLNQPQHF TGTGCCAGCAGCCAGGGGACAGTCCTTAATCAGCCCCAGCATTTT